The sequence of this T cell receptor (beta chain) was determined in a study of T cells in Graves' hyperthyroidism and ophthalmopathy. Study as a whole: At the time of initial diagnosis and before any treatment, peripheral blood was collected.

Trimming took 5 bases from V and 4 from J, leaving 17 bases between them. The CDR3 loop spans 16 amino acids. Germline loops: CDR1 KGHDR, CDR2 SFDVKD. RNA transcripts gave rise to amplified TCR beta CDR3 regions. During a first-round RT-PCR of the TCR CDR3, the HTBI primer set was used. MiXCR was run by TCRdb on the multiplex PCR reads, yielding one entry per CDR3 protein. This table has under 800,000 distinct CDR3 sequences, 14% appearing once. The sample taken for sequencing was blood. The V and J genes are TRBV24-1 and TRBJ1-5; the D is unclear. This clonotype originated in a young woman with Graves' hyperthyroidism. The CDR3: CATSGTRDGLNQPQHF. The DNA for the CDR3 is TGTGCCACCAGTGGGACTCGGGATGGACTTAATCAGCCCCAGCATTTT.